This is a list of T cell receptor beta chains from one sample in a study of shared clonotypes between healthy human individuals. Using immunoSEQ multiplex PCR, the repertoire was profiled, and TCRdb retains in-frame clones only, with some absent. Among roughly 500,000 clones listed, roughly 83% were seen once. The sample consisted of PBMCs. Source of these receptors: a woman aged 40 to 50 in good health. Some clones in this sample may be carry-over from other donors' samples. CDR3s include the opening cysteine and the closing phenylalanine or tryptophan. A D gene is named only where the DNA matches it firmly. The listing skips clone size in some rows; elsewhere it reads once, few, many or a size class.

size | D | J | V | DNA | CDR3
. | TRBD2 | TRBJ2-3 | TRBV7-9 | TGTGCCAGCAGCTCTGGGGGGACTAGCGGGAGTGCAGATACGCAGTATTTT | CASSSGGTSGSADTQYF
. | TRBD2 | TRBJ2-7 | TRBV9 | TGTGCCAGCAGCGAACAGACTAGCGGGAGGGTACTCGAGCAGTACTTC | CASSEQTSGRVLEQYF
. | . | TRBJ2-7 | TRBV19 | TGTGCCAGTAGTATGACGCTAAGCTCCTACGAGCAGTACTTC | CASSMTLSSYEQYF
. | . | TRBJ1-1 | TRBV4-1 | TGCGCCAGCAGCCAGGGTACTCTGGGGAATAGGAACACTGAAGCTTTCTTT | CASSQGTLGNRNTEAFF
. | TRBD2 | TRBJ2-1 | TRBV10-3 | TGTGCCATCAGAAGCGGGAGTGGCTCCTATGAGCAGTTCTTC | CAIRSGSGSYEQFF
. | . | TRBJ2-5 | TRBV5-1 | TGCGCCAGCAGCCCGGTCGGCCCCCAAGAGACCCAGTACTTC | CASSPVGPQETQYF
. | TRBD2 | TRBJ2-1 | TRBV5-4 | TGTGCCAGCAGCTTGGAACTAGCGGGAGTCAATGAGCAGTTCTTC | CASSLELAGVNEQFF
. | . | TRBJ2-7 | TRBV5-6 | TGTGCCAGCAGTCCCGGGGACGGTACCTACGAGCAGTACTTC | CASSPGDGTYEQYF
. | TRBD1 | TRBJ1-5 | TRBV5-1 | TGCGCCAGCAGCTTGGAAGGGGGCGGCACAGATACGCAGCATTTT | CASSLEGGGTDTQHF
. | . | TRBJ2-2 | TRBV11-3 | TGTGCCAGCAGCTTAGATCCTTCTCGGGGAGTCGGGGAGCTGTTTTTT | CASSLDPSRGVGELFF
. | TRBD2 | TRBJ2-7 | TRBV18 | TGTGCCAGCTCGCCACTAGCGGGAGATGGATACGAGCAGTACTTC | CASSPLAGDGYEQYF
. | TRBD2 | TRBJ2-7 | TRBV28 | TGTGCCAGCAGTTTACCCGTGCGGGAGGGTCACGAGCAGTACTTC | CASSLPVREGHEQYF
. | . | TRBJ2-1 | TRBV6-5 | TGTGCCAGCAGTTACGACCTCCCACCCAGAAAGAATGAGCAGTTCTTC | CASSYDLPPRKNEQFF
few | . | TRBJ1-3 | TRBV12-1 | TGTGCCAGCAGCCCGCCGGGGCAGGGACTGCGTGGAAACACCATATATTTT | CASSPPGQGLRGNTIYF
. | TRBD2 | TRBJ2-7 | TRBV16 | TGTGCCAGCCGAGGACTAGCGGGATCTTCTAGCTCCTACGAGCAGTACTTC | CASRGLAGSSSSYEQYF
few | . | TRBJ2-3 | TRBV2 | TGTGCCAGCAGGCCAGCGGAGAGCACAGATACGCAGTATTTT | CASRPAESTDTQYF
. | . | TRBJ2-1 | TRBV19 | TGTGCCAGTAGTATAGCTCAAATTAGGGCCTACAATGAGCAGTTCTTC | CASSIAQIRAYNEQFF
. | . | TRBJ2-3 | TRBV5-5 | TGTGCCAGCAGTTTCTGGACTGGAATCACAGATACGCAGTATTTT | CASSFWTGITDTQYF
. | TRBD2 | TRBJ2-1 | TRBV6-5 | TGTGCCAGCAGTTTGACTAGCGGGAGGGGTGGTGAGCAGTTCTTC | CASSLTSGRGGEQFF
. | . | TRBJ2-1 | TRBV11-3 | TGTGCCAGCAGCTTAATAGGTGCTAGGGGGGAAAATGAGCAGTTCTTC | CASSLIGARGENEQFF
. | TRBD2 | TRBJ2-7 | TRBV19 | TGTGCCAGTAGTATAGATCAAGCGGGAGTTTACGAGCAGTACTTC | CASSIDQAGVYEQYF
. | . | TRBJ2-7 | TRBV4-3 | TGCGCCAGCAGCCAAGAAGGAGGGTGCCCGTATTTCGAGCAGTACTTC | CASSQEGGCPYFEQYF
. | TRBD2 | TRBJ2-1 | TRBV5-1 | TGCGCCAGCACCAAGGGACTAGCGGGAGCCTACAATGAGCAGTTCTTC | CASTKGLAGAYNEQFF
once | . | TRBJ2-3 | TRBV28 | TGTGCCAGCAGTTTATGGGAGACAGATACGCAGTATTTT | CASSLWETDTQYF
. | . | TRBJ2-2 | TRBV2 | TGTGCCAGCAGTGGTGGGGCGAACACCGGGGAGCTGTTTTTT | CASSGGANTGELFF
. | TRBD1 | TRBJ2-7 | TRBV10-3 | TGTGCCATCAGTGAGTTTGGACAGGGTCTTTACGAGCAGTACTTC | CAISEFGQGLYEQYF
. | TRBD2 | TRBJ2-7 | TRBV7-2 | TGTGCCAGCAGCTTAGCCGCTAGCGGGACGAACGAGCAGTACTTC | CASSLAASGTNEQYF
. | . | TRBJ1-3 | TRBV19 | TGTGCCAGTAGTATTGGTCGCTCTGGAAACACCATATATTTT | CASSIGRSGNTIYF